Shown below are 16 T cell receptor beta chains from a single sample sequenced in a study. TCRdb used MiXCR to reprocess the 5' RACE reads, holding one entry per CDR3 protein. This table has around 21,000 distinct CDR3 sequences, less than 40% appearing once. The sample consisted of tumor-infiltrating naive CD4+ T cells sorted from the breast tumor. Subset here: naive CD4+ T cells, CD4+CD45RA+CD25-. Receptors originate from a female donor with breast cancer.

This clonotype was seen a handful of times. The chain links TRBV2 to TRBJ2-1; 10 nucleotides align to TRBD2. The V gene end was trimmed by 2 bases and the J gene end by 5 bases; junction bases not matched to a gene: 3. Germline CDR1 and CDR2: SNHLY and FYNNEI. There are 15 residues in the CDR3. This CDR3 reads CASSEFLAGDNEQFF. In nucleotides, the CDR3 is TGTGCCAGCAGTGAATTCCTAGCGGGAGACAATGAGCAGTTCTTC.

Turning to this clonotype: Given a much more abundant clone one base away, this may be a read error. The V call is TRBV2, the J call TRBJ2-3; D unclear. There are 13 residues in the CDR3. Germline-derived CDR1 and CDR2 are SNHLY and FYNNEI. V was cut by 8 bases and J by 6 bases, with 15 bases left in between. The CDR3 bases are TGTGCCAGCCTTCCGGAGCCTCGGGATACGCAGTATTTT. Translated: CASLPEPRDTQYF.

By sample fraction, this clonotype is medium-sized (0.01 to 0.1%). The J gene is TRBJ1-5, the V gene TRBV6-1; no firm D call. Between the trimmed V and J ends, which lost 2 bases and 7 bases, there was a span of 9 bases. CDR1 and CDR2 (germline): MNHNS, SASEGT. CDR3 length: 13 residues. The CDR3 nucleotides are TGTGCCAGCAGTGAATTTGGTAAGCAGCCCCAGCATTTT. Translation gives CASSEFGKQPQHF.

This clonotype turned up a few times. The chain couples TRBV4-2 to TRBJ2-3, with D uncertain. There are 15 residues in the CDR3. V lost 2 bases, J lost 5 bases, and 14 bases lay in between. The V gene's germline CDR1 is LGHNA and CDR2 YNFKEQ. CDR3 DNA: TGTGCCAGCAGCCAAAGAACTACGAGAGTAGATACGCAGTATTTT. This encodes CASSQRTTRVDTQYF.

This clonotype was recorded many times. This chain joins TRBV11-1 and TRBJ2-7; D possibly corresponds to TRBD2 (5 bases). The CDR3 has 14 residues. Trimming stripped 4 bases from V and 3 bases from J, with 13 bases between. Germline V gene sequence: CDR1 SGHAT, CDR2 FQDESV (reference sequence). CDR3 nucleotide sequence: TGTGCCAGCAGCTCGAGCGGCACCCACTACGAGCAGTACTTC. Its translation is CASSSSGTHYEQYF.

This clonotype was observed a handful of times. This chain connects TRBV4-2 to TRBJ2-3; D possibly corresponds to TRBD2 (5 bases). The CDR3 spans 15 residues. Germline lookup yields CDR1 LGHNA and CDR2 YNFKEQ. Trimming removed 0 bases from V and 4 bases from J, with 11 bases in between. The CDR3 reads CASSQDPGRSDTQYF. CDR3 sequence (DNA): TGTGCCAGCAGCCAAGATCCGGGGAGATCAGATACGCAGTATTTT.

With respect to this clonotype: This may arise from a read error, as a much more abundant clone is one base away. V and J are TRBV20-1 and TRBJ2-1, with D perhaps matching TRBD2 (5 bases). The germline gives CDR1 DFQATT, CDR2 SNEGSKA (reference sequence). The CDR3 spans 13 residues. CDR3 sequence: CRPVEGVGNEQFF. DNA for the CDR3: TGCAGGCCTGTAGAGGGAGTAGGGAATGAGCAGTTCTTC.

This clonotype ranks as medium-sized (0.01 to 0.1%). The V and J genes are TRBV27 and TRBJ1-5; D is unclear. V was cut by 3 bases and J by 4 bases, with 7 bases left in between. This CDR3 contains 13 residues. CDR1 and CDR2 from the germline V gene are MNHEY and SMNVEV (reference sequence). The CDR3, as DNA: TGTGCCAGCAGTTTTCGGGGAAATCAGCCCCAGCATTTT. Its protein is CASSFRGNQPQHF.

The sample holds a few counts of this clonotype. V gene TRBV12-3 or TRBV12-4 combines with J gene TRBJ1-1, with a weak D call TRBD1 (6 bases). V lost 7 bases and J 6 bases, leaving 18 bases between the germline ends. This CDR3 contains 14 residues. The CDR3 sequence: CASMGASRASEAFF. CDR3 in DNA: TGTGCCAGCATGGGGGCCTCTAGGGCGTCTGAAGCTTTCTTT.

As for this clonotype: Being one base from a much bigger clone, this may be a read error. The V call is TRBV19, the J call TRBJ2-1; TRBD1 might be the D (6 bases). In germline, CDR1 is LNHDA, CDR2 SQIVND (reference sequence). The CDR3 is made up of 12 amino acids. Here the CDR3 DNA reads TGTGCCAGTAGTACAGGGGTGGATGAGAAGTTCTTC. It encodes CASSTGVDEKFF.

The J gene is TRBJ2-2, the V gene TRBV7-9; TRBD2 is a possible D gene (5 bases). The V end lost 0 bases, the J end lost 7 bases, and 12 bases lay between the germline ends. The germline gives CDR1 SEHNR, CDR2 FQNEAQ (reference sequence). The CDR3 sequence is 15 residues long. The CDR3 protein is CASSLAGGLYGELFF. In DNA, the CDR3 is TGTGCCAGCAGCTTAGCCGGAGGACTGTACGGGGAGCTGTTTTTT.

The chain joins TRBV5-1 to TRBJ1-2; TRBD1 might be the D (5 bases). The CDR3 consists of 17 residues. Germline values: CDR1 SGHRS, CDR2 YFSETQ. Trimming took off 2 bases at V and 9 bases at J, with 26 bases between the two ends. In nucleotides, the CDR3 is TGCGCCAGCAGCTTTTTGCCTTCTGGGGACTCTCAAGGACGCTACACCTTC. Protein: CASSFLPSGDSQGRYTF.

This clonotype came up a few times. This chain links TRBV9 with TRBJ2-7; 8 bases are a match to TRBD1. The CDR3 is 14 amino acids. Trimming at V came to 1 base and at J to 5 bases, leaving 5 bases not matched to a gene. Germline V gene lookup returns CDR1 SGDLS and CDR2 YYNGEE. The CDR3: CASSVSGTGHEQYF. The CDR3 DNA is TGTGCCAGCAGCGTATCGGGGACAGGCCACGAGCAGTACTTC.

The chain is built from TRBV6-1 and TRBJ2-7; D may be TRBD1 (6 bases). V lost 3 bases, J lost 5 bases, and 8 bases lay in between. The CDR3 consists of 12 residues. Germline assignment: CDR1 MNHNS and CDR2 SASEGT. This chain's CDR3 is CASSEGANEQYF. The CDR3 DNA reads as TGTGCCAGCAGTGAGGGGGCAAACGAGCAGTACTTC.

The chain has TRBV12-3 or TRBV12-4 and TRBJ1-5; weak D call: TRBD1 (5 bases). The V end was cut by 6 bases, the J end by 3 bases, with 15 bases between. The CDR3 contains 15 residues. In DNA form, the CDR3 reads TGTGCCAGCAGCCCCGGGACGGTTTTCAATCAGCCCCAGCATTTT. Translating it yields CASSPGTVFNQPQHF.

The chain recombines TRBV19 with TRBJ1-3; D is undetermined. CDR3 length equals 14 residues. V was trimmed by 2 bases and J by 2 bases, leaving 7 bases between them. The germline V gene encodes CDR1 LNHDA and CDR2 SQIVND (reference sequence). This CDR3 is CASSIPGTGNTIYF. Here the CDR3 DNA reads TGTGCCAGTAGTATACCGGGGACTGGAAACACCATATATTTT.